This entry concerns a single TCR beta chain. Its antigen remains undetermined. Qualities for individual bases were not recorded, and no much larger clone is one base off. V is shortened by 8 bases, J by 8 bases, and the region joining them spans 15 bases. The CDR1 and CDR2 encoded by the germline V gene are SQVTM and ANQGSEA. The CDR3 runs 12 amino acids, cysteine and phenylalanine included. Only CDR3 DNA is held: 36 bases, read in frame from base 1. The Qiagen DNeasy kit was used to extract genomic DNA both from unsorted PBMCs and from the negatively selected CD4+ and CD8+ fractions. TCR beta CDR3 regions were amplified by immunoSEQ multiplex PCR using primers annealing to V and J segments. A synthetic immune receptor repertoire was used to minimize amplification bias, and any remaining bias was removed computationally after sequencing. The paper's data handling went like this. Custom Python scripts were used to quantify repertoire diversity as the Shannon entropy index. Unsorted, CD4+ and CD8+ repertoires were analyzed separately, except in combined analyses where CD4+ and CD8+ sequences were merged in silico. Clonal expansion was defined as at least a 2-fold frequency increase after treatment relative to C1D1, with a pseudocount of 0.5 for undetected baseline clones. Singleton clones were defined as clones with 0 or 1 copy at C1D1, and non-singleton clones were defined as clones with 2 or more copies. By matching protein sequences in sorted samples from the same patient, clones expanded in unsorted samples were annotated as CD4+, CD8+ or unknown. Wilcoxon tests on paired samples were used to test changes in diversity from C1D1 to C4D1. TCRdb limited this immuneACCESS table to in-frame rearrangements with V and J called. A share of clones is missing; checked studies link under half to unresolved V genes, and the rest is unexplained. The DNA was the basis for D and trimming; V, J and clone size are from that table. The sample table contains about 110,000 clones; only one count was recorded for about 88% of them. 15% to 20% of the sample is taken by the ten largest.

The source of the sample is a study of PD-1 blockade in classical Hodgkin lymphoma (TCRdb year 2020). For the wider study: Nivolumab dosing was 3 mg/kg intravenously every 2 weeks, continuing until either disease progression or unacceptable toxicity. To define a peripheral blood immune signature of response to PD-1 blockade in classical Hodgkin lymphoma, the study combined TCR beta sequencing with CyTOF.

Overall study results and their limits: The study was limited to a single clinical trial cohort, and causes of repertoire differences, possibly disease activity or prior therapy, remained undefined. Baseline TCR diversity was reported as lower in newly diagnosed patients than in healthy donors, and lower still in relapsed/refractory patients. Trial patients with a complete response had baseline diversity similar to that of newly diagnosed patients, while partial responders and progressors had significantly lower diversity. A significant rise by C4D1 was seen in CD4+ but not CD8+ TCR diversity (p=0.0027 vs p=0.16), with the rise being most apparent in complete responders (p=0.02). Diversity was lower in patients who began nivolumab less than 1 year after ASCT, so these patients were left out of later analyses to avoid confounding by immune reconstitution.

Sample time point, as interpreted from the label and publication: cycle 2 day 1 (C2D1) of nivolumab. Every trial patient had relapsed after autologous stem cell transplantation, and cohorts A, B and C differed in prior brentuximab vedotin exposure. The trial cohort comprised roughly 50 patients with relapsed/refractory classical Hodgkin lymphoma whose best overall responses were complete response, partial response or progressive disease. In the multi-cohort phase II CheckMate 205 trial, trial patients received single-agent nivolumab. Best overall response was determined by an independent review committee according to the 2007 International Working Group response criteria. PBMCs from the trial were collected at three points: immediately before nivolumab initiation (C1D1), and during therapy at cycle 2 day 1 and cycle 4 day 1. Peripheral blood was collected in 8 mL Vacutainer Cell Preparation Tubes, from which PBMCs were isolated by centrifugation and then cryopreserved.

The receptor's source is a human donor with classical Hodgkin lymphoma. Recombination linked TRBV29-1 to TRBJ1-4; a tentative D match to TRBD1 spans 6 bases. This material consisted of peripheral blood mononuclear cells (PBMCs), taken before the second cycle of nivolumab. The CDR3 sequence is CSTGPGEEKLFF. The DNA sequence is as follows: TGCAGCACGGGACCAGGGGAGGAAAAACTGTTTTTT.